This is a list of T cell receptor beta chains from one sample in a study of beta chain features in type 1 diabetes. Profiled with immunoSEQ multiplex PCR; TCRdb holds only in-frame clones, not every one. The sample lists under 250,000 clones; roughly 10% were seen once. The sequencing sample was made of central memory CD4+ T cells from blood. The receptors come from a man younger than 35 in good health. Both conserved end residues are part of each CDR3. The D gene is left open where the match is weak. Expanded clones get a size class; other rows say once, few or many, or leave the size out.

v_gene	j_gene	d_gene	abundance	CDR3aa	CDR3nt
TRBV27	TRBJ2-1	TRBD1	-	CASSPQGNIYNEQFF	TGTGCCAGCAGTCCACAGGGGAATATATACAATGAGCAGTTCTTC
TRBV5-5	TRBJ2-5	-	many	CASSLAKTQYF	TGTGCCAGCAGCTTGGCAAAGACCCAGTACTTC
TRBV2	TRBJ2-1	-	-	CASSFDRTGQFF	TGTGCCAGCAGTTTTGACAGAACGGGGCAGTTCTTC
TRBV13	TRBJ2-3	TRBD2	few	CASSLRLAGVTDTQYF	TGTGCCAGCAGCCTTCGATTAGCGGGAGTCACAGATACGCAGTATTTT
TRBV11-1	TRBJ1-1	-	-	CASSWRGDTEAFF	TGTGCCAGCAGCTGGAGAGGGGACACTGAAGCTTTCTTT
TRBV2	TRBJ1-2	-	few	CASRSTGFYGYTF	TGTGCCAGCAGATCCACAGGGTTTTATGGCTACACCTTC
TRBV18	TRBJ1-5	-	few	CASSPAGILSYSNQPQHF	TGTGCCAGCTCACCAGCAGGGATCCTTTCCTATAGCAATCAGCCCCAGCATTTT
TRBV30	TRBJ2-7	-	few	CACSRLISEQYF	TGTGCCTGTTCGCGACTAATATCCGAGCAGTACTTC
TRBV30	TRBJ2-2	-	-	CAWSGRADGELFF	TGTGCCTGGAGTGGGAGGGCTGACGGGGAGCTGTTTTTT
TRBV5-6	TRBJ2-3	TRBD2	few	CASSTQRGAGDTQYF	TGTGCCAGCAGCACGCAGCGGGGAGCGGGAGATACGCAGTATTTT
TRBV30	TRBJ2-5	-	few	CAWSKRVETQYF	TGTGCCTGGAGTAAGCGGGTCGAGACCCAGTACTTC